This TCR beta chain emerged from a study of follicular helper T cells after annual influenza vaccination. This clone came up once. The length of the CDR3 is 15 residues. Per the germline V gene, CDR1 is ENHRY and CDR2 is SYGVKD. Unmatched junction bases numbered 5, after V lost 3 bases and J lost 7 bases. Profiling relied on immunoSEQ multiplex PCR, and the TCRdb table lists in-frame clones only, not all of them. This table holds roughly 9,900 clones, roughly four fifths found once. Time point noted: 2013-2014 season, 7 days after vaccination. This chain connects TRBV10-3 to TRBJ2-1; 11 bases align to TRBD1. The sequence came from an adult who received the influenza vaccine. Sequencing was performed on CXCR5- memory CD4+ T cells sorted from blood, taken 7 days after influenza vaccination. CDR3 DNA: TGTGCCATCAGTGATGGGGGACAGGGGGGGAATGAGCAGTTCTTC. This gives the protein CAISDGGQGGNEQFF.